This record looks at one TCR beta chain sequence and its context. Its antigen is currently unknown. An input of roughly 0.5 to 1 ug of RNA was subjected to reverse transcription using random hexamers. An immunoSEQ multiplex PCR generated amplified TCR beta CDR3 products spanning 54 Vbeta and 13 Jbeta. TCRdb re-analysed the immunoSEQ multiplex PCR reads in MiXCR, keeping a single row per CDR3 protein. The repertoire holds more than 150,000 distinct CDR3 sequences, with about 90% as singletons. The data were obtained in a study of CD8 T cells in Susac syndrome. General study findings and limits: By the study's own acknowledgment, its TCR sequencing and HLA analysis included relatively few individuals.

Sequencing of TCR beta was performed on blood CD8+ T cells and on blood CD4+ T cells. The control participants were healthy donors, and these controls were matched with respect to both age and sex. The CDR3 has 13 amino acids. The V and J ends lost 9 bases and 9 bases, in that order; junction bases with no gene match: 11. CDR1 is LNHDA and CDR2 is SQIVND in the germline V gene (reference sequence). This TCR derives from a human donor in good health. The sequenced material came from CD4+ T cells from PBMCs. The chain has TRBV19 and TRBJ2-7; 10 bases are a match to TRBD1. The CDR3 DNA sequence: TGTGCCAGCTCCGGGACAGGGGATAAGGTGCAGTACTTC. Its translation is CASSGTGDKVQYF.